This TCR beta chain was identified in a study of T-cell reconstitution after alpha-beta-depleted transplantation in children. Germline values: CDR1 DFQATT, CDR2 SNEGSKA (reference sequence). The V and J ends lost 5 bases and 3 bases respectively, with 11 bases between them. The CDR3 totals 13 residues. A TCRbeta library incorporating unique molecular identifiers was prepared. MiXCR, applied by TCRdb to the PCR reads, yields one record per CDR3 protein. The sample comprises approximately 520,000 distinct CDR3 sequences, 30% to 35% of which are singletons, and 2% to 2.5% rests with the top ten. The chain has TRBV20-1 and TRBJ1-5; the D is unclear. This TCR came from a human donor who donated a stem cell graft to a child with aplastic anemia. The source material was PBMCs from the stem cell graft donor, sampled from the stem cell graft. Here the CDR3 reads CSAGWGVNQPQHF. The CDR3 DNA follows: TGCAGTGCTGGATGGGGTGTCAATCAGCCCCAGCATTTT.